This T cell receptor (beta chain) is from a study of cytomegalovirus exposure and HLA in healthy donors. Study-wide points: A reported reduction in N-insertions relative to the 666-donor mean was seen in an Asian-associated ancestry cluster in a later analysis.

Trimming removed 3 bases from V and 13 bases from J; junction bases left unmatched: 18. In germline, CDR1 is SGHNT, CDR2 YYREEE (reference sequence). This CDR3 is 16 amino acids long. 13 Jbeta primers and 60 Vbeta primers were used for the PCR. Only in-frame clones appear in the TCRdb table, and some are missing; sequencing was by immunoSEQ multiplex PCR. The sample has 99,000 or so clones, 77% seen once. This clone came up a few times. The antigen is not known. The gene calls are TRBV5-4 and TRBJ1-2, with 10 bases matching TRBD1. Sequencing input: PBMCs. The sequence came from a woman in her forties in good health and CMV-seropositive. The CDR3 DNA reads TGTGCCAGCAGCTCCCTGGGGGGGGACAGGGGCCCCTCGTCCACCTTC. Amino acid sequence: CASSSLGGDRGPSSTF.